This T cell receptor beta chain was documented in a study of T cell repertoires in ileal Crohn's disease. General study results and limits: Mucosal expansions were suggested to be mainly CD8 T cells. Every patient over 26.8% clonality showed endoscopic recurrence. Active smokers at surgery had more clonal expansions than non-smokers.

Approximately 550 nanograms of biopsy DNA per sample underwent TCRB immunosequencing. Method: immunoSEQ multiplex PCR; TCRdb's copy keeps in-frame clones and lacks some. The repertoire consists of around 4,100 clones, with 76% occurring once and the leading ten covering about 17%. Concerning this clone: What it binds is not known.

Trimming removed 7 bases from V and 0 bases from J, with 9 bases in between. The CDR3 totals 13 residues. Germline-derived CDR1 and CDR2 are SQVTM and ANQGSEA. The clonotype comes from an adult with Crohn's disease. The sequencing input was ileal tissue. The chain has TRBV29-1 and TRBJ1-4; D is perhaps TRBD1 (5 bases). This CDR3 is CSGGPATNEKLFF. The DNA for the CDR3 is TGCAGCGGGGGCCCGGCAACTAATGAAAAACTGTTTTTT. The variable domain in full, completed from reference TRBV29-1 and TRBJ1-4, reads SAVISQKPSRDICQRGTSLTIQCQVDSQVTMMFWYRQQPGQSLTLIATANQGSEATYESGFVIDKFPISRPNLTFSTLTVSNMSPEDSSIYLCSGGPATNEKLFFGSGTQLSVL.